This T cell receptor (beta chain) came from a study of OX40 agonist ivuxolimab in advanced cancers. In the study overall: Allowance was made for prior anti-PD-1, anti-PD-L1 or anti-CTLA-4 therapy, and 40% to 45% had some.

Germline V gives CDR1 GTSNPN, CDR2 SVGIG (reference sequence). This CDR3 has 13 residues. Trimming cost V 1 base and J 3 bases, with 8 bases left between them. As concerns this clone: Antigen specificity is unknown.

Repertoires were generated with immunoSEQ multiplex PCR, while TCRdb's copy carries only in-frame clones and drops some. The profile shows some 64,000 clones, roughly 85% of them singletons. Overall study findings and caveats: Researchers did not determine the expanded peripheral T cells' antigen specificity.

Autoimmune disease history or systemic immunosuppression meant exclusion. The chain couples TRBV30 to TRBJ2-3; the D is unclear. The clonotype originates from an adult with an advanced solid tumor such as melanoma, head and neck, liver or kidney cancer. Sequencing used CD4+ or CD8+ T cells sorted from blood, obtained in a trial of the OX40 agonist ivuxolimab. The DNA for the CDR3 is TGTGCCTGGAGTGCGACCCTAACAGATACGCAGTATTTT. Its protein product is CAWSATLTDTQYF.